This entry lists 11 T cell receptor beta chains sequenced from one sample in a study of blood T cell repertoires in COVID-19. Method: immunoSEQ multiplex PCR; TCRdb's copy keeps in-frame clones and lacks some. The sample records 200,000 to 250,000 clones, about 87% being singletons. Material for sequencing was peripheral blood. All receptors derive from a man aged 25-45 years with COVID-19, enrolled during active disease.

This chain links TRBV28 with TRBJ2-7, with 12 bases lining up with TRBD2. The CDR3 spans 15 residues. Germline V gene lookup returns CDR1 MDHEN and CDR2 SYDVKM. J lost 2 bases, V lost 5 bases, and 4 bases had no gene match. The CDR3 nucleotides read TGTGCCAGCAGTGCTAGCGGGAGGGAAACCTACGAGCAGTACTTC. It yields the protein CASSASGRETYEQYF.

This clone has only one observation. This chain connects TRBV5-8 to TRBJ1-5, with D perhaps matching TRBD1 (6 bases). V lost 4 bases, J lost 4 bases, and 9 bases lay in between. CDR1 and CDR2 from the germline V gene are SGHTS and YDEGEE. This CDR3 is 13 amino acids long. The CDR3 region is CASSRDRNQPQHF. The DNA of the CDR3 is TGTGCCAGCAGCCGCGACAGGAATCAGCCCCAGCATTTT. Together with reference TRBV5-8 and TRBJ1-5, the CDR3 gives the full variable domain: EAGVTQSPTHLIKTRGQQATLRCSPISGHTSVYWYQQALGLGLQFLLWYDEGEERNRGNFPPRFSGRQFPNYSSELNVNALELEDSALYLCASSRDRNQPQHFGDGTRLSIL.

The chain recombines TRBV9 with TRBJ2-3; D may be TRBD1 (7 bases). This CDR3 spans 20 amino acids. V was trimmed by 2 bases and J by 0 bases, leaving 25 bases between them. Germline-derived CDR1 and CDR2 are SGDLS and YYNGEE. CDR3 protein: CASSVLGGTTGVLSTDTQYF. The CDR3 region has the DNA TGTGCCAGCAGCGTGCTCGGCGGGACAACAGGGGTCCTTAGCACAGATACGCAGTATTTT.

The chain couples TRBV15 to TRBJ2-5; 9 bases are shared with TRBD1. The V and J ends lost 5 bases and 2 bases, in that order; junction bases with no gene match: 12. Germline V gives CDR1 LNHNV, CDR2 YYDKDF (reference sequence). There are 17 residues in the CDR3. DNA of the CDR3: TGTGCCACCAGCGGGCAGACCGACAGGGGGACGCAAGAGACCCAGTACTTC. Amino acids: CATSGQTDRGTQETQYF.

J is TRBJ2-2 and V is TRBV19; 7 bases are a match to TRBD2. Germline V gene sequence: CDR1 LNHDA, CDR2 SQIVND (reference sequence). CDR3 length: 14 residues. V gave up 8 bases and J gave up 4 bases; unmatched junction bases: 7. For the CDR3, the DNA is TGTGCCAGTCGGAAGGGAGGGAGCACCGGGGAGCTGTTTTTT. Its translation: CASRKGGSTGELFF.

The genes are TRBV7-9 and TRBJ1-2; no reliable D call. This CDR3 contains 12 residues. The germline V gene encodes CDR1 SEHNR and CDR2 FQNEAQ (reference sequence). Trimming cost V 5 bases and J 3 bases, with 7 bases left between them. The CDR3 nucleotides read TGTGCCAGCAGCCCCCTCGACTATGGCTACACCTTC. Encoded protein: CASSPLDYGYTF.

V and J are TRBV6-5 and TRBJ2-7, with 13 bases matching TRBD2. V lost 8 bases and J lost 2; bases outside the gene matches: 0. CDR3 size: 13 residues. Germline CDR1 and CDR2: MNHEY and SVGAGI. The CDR3 here is CASGTSGTYEQYF. CDR3 DNA sequence: TGTGCCAGCGGGACTAGCGGGACCTACGAGCAGTACTTC.

This clone was found a few times. The chain is built from TRBV18 and TRBJ2-7; 10 positions agree with TRBD1. This CDR3 has 13 amino acids. The J segment lost 7 bases and the V segment lost 4 bases, leaving 4 bases of the junction unmatched. CDR1 is KGHSH and CDR2 is LQKENI in the germline V gene. In DNA form, the CDR3 reads TGTGCCAGCTCACAGGGACAGGGGTGGGAGCAGTACTTC. Translated: CASSQGQGWEQYF.

The V gene is TRBV19, the J gene TRBJ2-5, with D perhaps matching TRBD2 (5 bases). V lost 1 base, J lost 0 bases, and 9 bases lay in between. The CDR3 is made up of 15 amino acids. Germline V gene data show CDR1 as LNHDA and CDR2 as SQIVND (reference sequence). CDR3 sequence reads: CASSIVPGYQETQYF. CDR3 in DNA: TGTGCCAGTAGTATAGTTCCGGGGTACCAAGAGACCCAGTACTTC.

This sequence joins TRBV5-1 and TRBJ1-5, with TRBD1 identical over 7 bases. The V gene's germline CDR1 is SGHRS and CDR2 YFSETQ. The CDR3 sequence is 17 residues long. Trimming removed 1 base from V and 5 bases from J; junction bases left unmatched: 12. CDR3 loop: CASSLRGPGQGDQPQHF. The CDR3 DNA reads TGCGCCAGCAGCTTGAGAGGACCTGGGCAGGGGGATCAGCCCCAGCATTTT.

This clone was picked up one time. The chain combines TRBV19 with TRBJ1-2; D might be TRBD1 (6 bases). The V and J ends lost 9 bases and 3 bases respectively, with 20 bases between them. This CDR3 is built from 15 residues. CDR1 LNHDA and CDR2 SQIVND come from the germline V gene (reference sequence). CDR3 protein: CASLGEGRGYYGYTF. CDR3 in DNA: TGTGCCAGCCTCGGAGAGGGCAGGGGATACTATGGCTACACCTTC.